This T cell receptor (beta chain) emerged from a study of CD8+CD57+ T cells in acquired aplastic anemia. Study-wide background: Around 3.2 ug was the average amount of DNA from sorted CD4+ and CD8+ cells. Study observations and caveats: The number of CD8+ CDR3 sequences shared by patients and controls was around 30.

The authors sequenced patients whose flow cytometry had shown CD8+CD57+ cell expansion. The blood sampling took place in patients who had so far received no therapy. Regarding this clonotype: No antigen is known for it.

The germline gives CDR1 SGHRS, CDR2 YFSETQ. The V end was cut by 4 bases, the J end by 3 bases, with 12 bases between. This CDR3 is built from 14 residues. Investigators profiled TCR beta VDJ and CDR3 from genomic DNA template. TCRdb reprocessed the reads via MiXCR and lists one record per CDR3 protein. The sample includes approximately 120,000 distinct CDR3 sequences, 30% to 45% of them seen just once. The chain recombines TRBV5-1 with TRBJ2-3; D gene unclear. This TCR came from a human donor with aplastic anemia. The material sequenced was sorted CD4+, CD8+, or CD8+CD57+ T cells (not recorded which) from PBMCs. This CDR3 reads CASSEPPATDTQYF. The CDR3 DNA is TGCGCCAGCAGCGAGCCCCCAGCAACAGATACGCAGTATTTT.